What follows are 24 T cell receptor beta chains derived from one specimen sequenced in a study of T cell changes during pregnancy in multiple sclerosis. Sequencing used immunoSEQ multiplex PCR; TCRdb keeps in-frame clones, though not all of them. Among about 49,000 clones listed, around 89% were seen once. Sequencing was performed on peripheral blood, taken after pregnancy. The receptors shown here come from a female donor in good health, enrolled as a control in a pregnancy study.

The gene calls are TRBV28 and TRBJ2-1; no reliable D call. This CDR3 comprises 15 residues. CDR1 and CDR2 (germline): MDHEN, SYDVKM. Between the trimmed V and J ends, which lost 5 bases and 7 bases, there was a span of 18 bases. The CDR3 loop reads CASSHRLFGNNEQFF. In nucleotides, the CDR3 is TGTGCCAGCAGTCACCGTCTCTTCGGTAATAATGAGCAGTTCTTC. Together with reference TRBV28 and TRBJ2-1, the CDR3 gives the full variable domain: DVKVTQSSRYLVKRTGEKVFLECVQDMDHENMFWYRQDPGLGLRLIYFSYDVKMKEKGDIPEGYSVSREKKERFSLILESASTNQTSMYLCASSHRLFGNNEQFFGPGTRLTVL.

The rearrangement uses TRBV4-3 and TRBJ2-5; possible D gene TRBD2, 5 bases. V was pared by 1 base and J by 5 bases, with 14 bases between. The CDR3 has 15 amino acids. Germline V CDR1 and CDR2: LGHNA, YSLEER. The CDR3 DNA is TGCGCCAGCAGCCAAGGTGTACGGGGTCAGGAGACCCAGTACTTC. Its translation is CASSQGVRGQETQYF.

Written as DNA, the CDR3 is TGTGCCAGCAGCCGGGACAGCTTCTATGGCTACACCTTC. It translates to CASSRDSFYGYTF. The chain has TRBV9 and TRBJ1-2, with 7 bases lining up with TRBD1. CDR1 is SGDLS, CDR2 YYNGEE, per germline. J was trimmed by 4 bases and V by 4 bases; bases with no gene match: 4. The CDR3 is 13 residues long.

DNA for the CDR3: TGTGCCACCAGCAGAGATAGAGAGAACACCGGGGAGCTGTTTTTT. The encoded protein is CATSRDRENTGELFF. The rearrangement joins TRBV15 to TRBJ2-2, with no clear D. The CDR3 extends over 15 amino acids. V was clipped by 0 bases and J by 1 base, with 6 bases between them. The germline gives CDR1 LNHNV, CDR2 YYDKDF (reference sequence).

The rearrangement uses TRBV28 and TRBJ2-3; tentative D call: TRBD1 (6 bases). The CDR3 contains 16 residues. V was clipped by 5 bases and J by 0 bases, with 15 bases between them. Germline V gene lookup returns CDR1 MDHEN and CDR2 SYDVKM. For the CDR3, the DNA is TGTGCCAGCAGTACCCCTCGTAGGGGGAGCACAGATACGCAGTATTTT. Residues: CASSTPRRGSTDTQYF.

V gene TRBV7-6 combines with J gene TRBJ2-1; TRBD2 matches 7 bases. CDR3 length equals 15 residues. V shed 3 bases, J shed 5 bases, and the junction held 7 bases outside the gene matches. Germline assignment: CDR1 SGHVS and CDR2 FNYEAQ. CDR3 sequence: CASSFPAGANNEQFF. CDR3 coding DNA: TGTGCCAGCAGCTTCCCCGCGGGAGCCAACAATGAGCAGTTCTTC.

This clone was observed a single time. V is TRBV4-3 and J is TRBJ1-1; TRBD1 is a possible D gene (5 bases). Between the trimmed V and J ends, which lost 3 bases and 2 bases, there was a span of 13 bases. Germline CDR1 and CDR2: LGHNA and YSLEER. CDR3 length: 15 residues. The CDR3 nucleotides read TGCGCCAGCAGCCATGGGGGGATGGGAAACACTGAAGCTTTCTTT. It is translated as CASSHGGMGNTEAFF.

The chain carries TRBV28 and TRBJ2-1; D is unresolved. CDR1 and CDR2 from the germline V gene are MDHEN and SYDVKM. The CDR3 covers 12 residues. The ends were cut back, 4 bases at V and 12 bases at J, with 13 bases in the middle. The CDR3 region is CASSSNRDVQFF. The CDR3 DNA is TGTGCCAGCAGTTCTAACCGCGATGTGCAGTTCTTC. The variable domain in full, completed from reference TRBV28 and TRBJ2-1, reads DVKVTQSSRYLVKRTGEKVFLECVQDMDHENMFWYRQDPGLGLRLIYFSYDVKMKEKGDIPEGYSVSREKKERFSLILESASTNQTSMYLCASSSNRDVQFFGPGTRLTVL.

The chain carries TRBV7-9 and TRBJ1-2, with a tentative D call TRBD1 (5 bases). Germline CDR1 is SEHNR and CDR2 is FQNEAQ (reference sequence). CDR3 length: 15 amino acids. Trimming took off 5 bases at V and 3 bases at J, with 16 bases between the two ends. The CDR3 spells CASSEGREQDYGYTF. The CDR3 DNA reads as TGTGCCAGCAGCGAGGGACGGGAGCAAGACTATGGCTACACCTTC.

This clone occurred once. V gene TRBV25-1 combines with J gene TRBJ1-1, with D perhaps matching TRBD1 (5 bases). Germline loops: CDR1 MGHDK, CDR2 SYGVNS. V lost 3 bases, J lost 4 bases, and 9 bases lay in between. The CDR3 contains 13 residues. The CDR3 bases are TGTGCCAGCAGTGATTGGAGGGGCACTGAAGCTTTCTTT. It yields the protein CASSDWRGTEAFF.

This CDR3 reads CASSLGFGGADQHF. CDR3 bases: TGTGCCAGCAGCTTAGGTTTTGGTGGGGCCGACCAGCATTTT. This sequence joins TRBV11-2 and TRBJ1-5; D is perhaps TRBD1 (5 bases). Trimming removed 1 base at V and 12 bases at J, with 16 bases between. The CDR3 runs 14 residues. CDR1 SGHAT and CDR2 FQNNGV come from the germline V gene.

The rearrangement joins TRBV28 to TRBJ1-1, with 7 bases identical to TRBD1. The CDR3 sequence is 14 residues long. Trimming at V came to 6 bases and at J to 11 bases, leaving 15 bases not matched to a gene. The germline gives CDR1 MDHEN, CDR2 SYDVKM. DNA for the CDR3: TGTGCCAGCAGCCTAACCATGACAGGGAATCCGGCTTTCTTT. Its protein is CASSLTMTGNPAFF.

This clone was detected once. V gene TRBV6-5 combines with J gene TRBJ2-7; D not resolved. The germline V gene has CDR1 MNHEY and CDR2 SVGAGI. V shed 2 bases and J shed 0 bases, with 11 bases lying between them. The CDR3 spans 15 residues. The chain's CDR3 is CASSYDGTHSYEQYF. The DNA for the CDR3 is TGTGCCAGCAGTTACGATGGCACCCACTCCTACGAGCAGTACTTC.

The CDR3 protein is CASSLEGGGEQYF. CDR3 sequence (DNA): TGCGCCAGCAGTCTCGAAGGGGGCGGCGAGCAGTACTTC. V is TRBV10-2 and J is TRBJ2-7, with 7 bases identical to TRBD1. The junction had 7 bases not matched to a gene; V was cut back by 5 bases and J by 6 bases. This CDR3 is built from 13 residues. From germline, CDR1 is WSHSY and CDR2 SAAADI.

The V and J genes are TRBV5-3 and TRBJ1-2, with 10 bases aligning to TRBD1. TRBV5-3 is an ORF, and what it does is uncertain. CDR3 length equals 17 residues. V lost 2 bases, J lost 3 bases, and 10 bases stayed unmatched. CDR3 loop: CARSLQGTGETDYGYTF. As DNA, the CDR3 is TGTGCCAGAAGCTTACAAGGGACAGGGGAGACGGACTATGGCTACACCTTC.

CDR3 sequence: CASSLLAGGYGYTF. CDR3 DNA: TGTGCCAGCAGCTTACTGGCCGGAGGTTATGGCTACACCTTC. The rearrangement links TRBV7-7 to TRBJ1-2; D gene uncertain. V was shortened by 2 bases and J by 5 bases, with 12 bases between the two germline ends. CDR1 SSHAT and CDR2 FNYEAQ come from the germline V gene (reference sequence). The CDR3 has 14 amino acids.

This chain's CDR3 is CASSPSDRVYTGELFF. DNA of the CDR3: TGTGCCAGCAGCCCCAGTGACAGGGTGTACACCGGGGAGCTGTTTTTT. The chain has TRBV9 and TRBJ2-2, with 7 bases that match TRBD1. CDR1 and CDR2 (germline): SGDLS, YYNGEE. V lost 4 bases to trimming and J lost 3 bases; unmatched junction nucleotides: 9. This CDR3 region has 16 residues.

The chain combines TRBV11-2 with TRBJ1-2; the D is unclear. The germline CDR1 and CDR2 sequences are SGHAT and FQNNGV. V was shortened by 6 bases and J by 6 bases, with 11 bases between the two germline ends. This CDR3 comprises 12 residues. The CDR3 nucleotides read TGTGCCAGCAGTTCCGAGGGCAATGGCTACACCTTC. The encoded protein is CASSSEGNGYTF.

By its share, this clone is medium-sized. V gene TRBV6-1 combines with J gene TRBJ2-7; 11 bases fit TRBD1. The V gene's germline CDR1 is MNHNS and CDR2 SASEGT. The CDR3 covers 15 residues. Germline trimming cut 6 bases from V and 2 bases from J; bases unmatched to any gene: 6. CDR3 DNA sequence: TGTGCCAGCAGGGAGGGACAGGGGGAAACCTACGAGCAGTACTTC. It codes for CASREGQGETYEQYF.

This chain uses TRBV28 with TRBJ1-1; 8 nucleotides align to TRBD1. This CDR3 has 16 residues. The V gene end was trimmed by 3 bases and the J gene end by 5 bases; junction bases not matched to a gene: 11. Germline values: CDR1 MDHEN, CDR2 SYDVKM. The CDR3 region is CASSFNSPGGRTEAFF. The CDR3 coding sequence is TGTGCCAGCAGTTTCAATAGCCCAGGGGGCCGAACTGAAGCTTTCTTT.

This clone was counted many times. This chain uses TRBV19 with TRBJ1-5; tentative D call: TRBD1 (5 bases). CDR3 length: 15 residues. Trimming removed 8 bases at V and 0 bases at J, with 14 bases between. CDR1 LNHDA and CDR2 SQIVND come from the germline V gene (reference sequence). The CDR3: CASEPRGYSNQPQHF. CDR3 in DNA: TGTGCCAGTGAGCCACGGGGGTATAGCAATCAGCCCCAGCATTTT.

The chain links TRBV28 to TRBJ1-5; maybe TRBD1 (6 bases). Per the germline V gene, CDR1 is MDHEN and CDR2 is SYDVKM. The V end lost 4 bases, the J end lost 0 bases, and 10 bases lay between the germline ends. The CDR3 extends over 15 amino acids. In DNA form, the CDR3 reads TGTGCCAGCAGTTCTGGACAGTATAGCAATCAGCCCCAGCATTTT. It encodes CASSSGQYSNQPQHF.

This clone was seen once. The J gene is TRBJ2-1, the V gene TRBV5-1, with 7 bases identical to TRBD2. Germline loops: CDR1 SGHRS, CDR2 YFSETQ. The CDR3 is 13 residues long. Trimming removed 1 base from V and 12 bases from J; junction bases left unmatched: 7. CDR3 protein: CASSLSGGFGQFF. The CDR3 bases are TGCGCCAGCAGCTTGTCGGGGGGTTTCGGGCAGTTCTTC.

The rearrangement links TRBV6-5 to TRBJ1-6; tentative D call: TRBD1 (5 bases). The CDR3 contains 14 residues. V shed 7 bases and J shed 6 bases, with 13 bases lying between them. The V gene's germline CDR1 is MNHEY and CDR2 SVGAGI. The CDR3 loop reads CASTRGGANSPLHF. In DNA, the CDR3 is TGTGCCAGCACCCGGGGGGGTGCTAATTCACCCCTCCACTTT.